Listed below are T cell receptor beta chains from one sample, sequenced in a study of blood T cell repertoires in COVID-19. The method was immunoSEQ multiplex PCR; TCRdb's version includes in-frame clones alone and lacks a portion of them. Here the sample spans around 100,000 clones, 88% being singletons. Specimen: peripheral blood. These receptors were obtained from a human donor in a cohort sampled during active COVID-19. Each CDR3 is given with its conserved first and last residue. A D gene is named only where the DNA matches it firmly. Clone size is given for some rows only: seen once, a few or many times, or a class if the clone is expanded.

- | TRBJ2-1 | 12 | TRBV29-1 | - | CSVGAPNNEQFF | TGCAGCGTGGGGGCCCCAAACAATGAGCAGTTCTTC
TRBD2 | TRBJ2-5 | 16 | TRBV19 | - | CASSTSGLGGQETQYF | TGTGCCAGTAGTACTAGCGGGTTAGGGGGCCAAGAGACCCAGTACTTC
TRBD2 | TRBJ2-3 | 16 | TRBV7-9 | - | CASSFLTSGNTDTQYF | TGTGCCAGCAGCTTTCTCACTAGCGGAAACACAGATACGCAGTATTTT
- | TRBJ2-5 | 12 | TRBV6-6 | once | CASSPRRETQYF | TGTGCCAGCAGTCCACGGAGGGAGACCCAGTACTTC
- | TRBJ1-2 | 14 | TRBV5-6 | once | CASTLGGRVDGYTF | TGTGCCAGCACCCTTGGGGGCAGGGTTGATGGCTACACCTTC
- | TRBJ1-2 | 12 | TRBV15 | - | CATSRPNYGYTF | TGTGCCACCAGCAGACCAAACTATGGCTACACCTTC
TRBD1 | TRBJ1-1 | 15 | TRBV6-4 | - | CASSEIGTGDTEAFF | TGTGCCAGCAGTGAGATTGGGACAGGGGATACTGAAGCTTTCTTT
- | TRBJ2-5 | 15 | TRBV10-3 | - | CAISELVGAAETQYF | TGTGCCATCAGTGAGCTAGTTGGTGCGGCCGAGACCCAGTACTTC
TRBD1 | TRBJ1-4 | 16 | TRBV3-1/TRBV3-2 | - | CASSQAYRGTNEKLFF | TGTGCCAGCAGCCAAGCCTACAGGGGAACTAATGAAAAACTGTTTTTT
- | TRBJ1-2 | 14 | TRBV6-1 | - | CASSELARFGGYTF | TGTGCCAGCAGTGAACTAGCCAGGTTCGGAGGCTACACCTTC
TRBD2 | TRBJ2-2 | 17 | TRBV29-1 | - | CSVGRVLAGGRTGELFF | TGCAGCGTTGGGAGGGTCCTAGCGGGGGGGCGGACCGGGGAGCTGTTTTTT